The 29 T cell receptor beta chains in this list originate from one sample, sequenced in a study of beta chain features in type 1 diabetes. Investigators reverse transcribed all isolated RNA, so they sequenced expressed TCRB transcripts. TCRdb's copy holds only in-frame clones and misses some; the assay was immunoSEQ multiplex PCR. The sample has 220,000 or so clones, over 65% seen once; the top ten hold approximately 0.053%. Sequencing was carried out using naive CD4+ T cells from blood. These receptors were obtained from a man younger than 40 in good health.

V gene TRBV9 combines with J gene TRBJ2-1; D might be TRBD2 (5 bases). The V gene lost 5 bases and the J gene lost 13 bases, with 19 bases spanning the gap. From germline, CDR1 is SGDLS and CDR2 YYNGEE. The CDR3 extends over 13 amino acids. The CDR3 DNA sequence: TGTGCCAGCAGGCGCGGCACTCAGGAGGCTCAGTTCTTC. Protein: CASRRGTQEAQFF.

The chain employs TRBV18 and TRBJ2-2; the D is unclear. Trimming took off 0 bases at V and 5 bases at J, with 7 bases between the two ends. The CDR3 sequence is 14 residues long. The V gene's germline CDR1 is KGHSH and CDR2 LQKENI. The CDR3 sequence: CASSPPRWTGELFF. CDR3 DNA sequence: TGTGCCAGCTCACCACCGCGGTGGACCGGGGAGCTGTTTTTT.

J is TRBJ2-5 and V is TRBV6-5; TRBD2 is a possible D gene (5 bases). The germline V gene has CDR1 MNHEY and CDR2 SVGAGI. Trimming stripped 3 bases from V and 3 bases from J, with 11 bases between. The CDR3 is made up of 14 amino acids. The CDR3 DNA is TGTGCCAGCAGTTATTTGACCGGGGAAGAGACCCAGTACTTC. Amino acid sequence: CASSYLTGEETQYF.

V is TRBV6-6 and J is TRBJ1-2; D remains unclear. The CDR3 spans 12 residues. CDR1 MNHNY and CDR2 SVGAGI come from the germline V gene (reference sequence). V was trimmed by 4 bases and J by 4 bases, leaving 7 bases between them. The CDR3 region has the DNA TGTGCCAGCAGTTCAAACACCTATGGCTACACCTTC. It yields the protein CASSSNTYGYTF.

Comment on this clone: One end of the junction varies from germline; a read error may be responsible. The chain carries TRBV7-9 and TRBJ2-5, with D tentatively TRBD1 (6 bases). Per germline, CDR1 SEHNR and CDR2 FQNEAQ (reference sequence). This CDR3 spans 12 amino acids. CDR3 in DNA: TGTGCCAGCAGCCTAGCAGGGGTTACCCAGTACTTC. As protein: CASSLAGVTQYF.

J is TRBJ2-6 and V is TRBV29-1, with TRBD1 identical over 9 bases. This CDR3 has 15 residues. The V and J ends lost 6 bases and 4 bases, in that order; junction bases with no gene match: 7. CDR1 SQVTM and CDR2 ANQGSEA come from the germline V gene. The CDR3 nucleotides are TGCAGCGTCACGGACAGGGGACTGGGGGCCAACGTCCTGACTTTC. It specifies CSVTDRGLGANVLTF.

The CDR3 nucleotides are TGTGCCTGGGCGCACGGGGCTGGGGGGCAGTTCTTC. Translated: CAWAHGAGGQFF. The V call is TRBV30, the J call TRBJ2-1; D tentatively fits TRBD1 or TRBD2 (5 bases each). The germline V gene encodes CDR1 GTSNPN and CDR2 SVGIG (reference sequence). The CDR3 has 12 residues. V lost 5 bases and J lost 12, with 17 bases in between.

This clone was detected only a few times. The chain employs TRBV15 and TRBJ2-5; D possibly matches TRBD1 or TRBD2 (6 bases each). The CDR3 loop spans 14 amino acids. V gave up 8 bases and J gave up 0 bases, with 13 bases separating them. Germline V gene sequence: CDR1 LNHNV, CDR2 YYDKDF (reference sequence). CDR3 protein: CATGGPGYQETQYF. Written as DNA, the CDR3 is TGTGCCACCGGGGGGCCTGGGTACCAAGAGACCCAGTACTTC.

The gene calls are TRBV9 and TRBJ2-4, with D tentatively TRBD2 (6 bases). The V and J ends lost 0 bases and 7 bases respectively, with 14 bases between them. The CDR3 loop spans 15 amino acids. Germline V lookup: CDR1 SGDLS, CDR2 YYNGEE. CDR3 sequence (DNA): TGTGCCAGCAGCGTAGAAGGAGGGAGGAAGAACATTCAGTACTTC. The encoded protein is CASSVEGGRKNIQYF.

The chain joins TRBV15 to TRBJ2-3, with D possibly TRBD2 on 6 matching bases. This CDR3 region has 14 residues. V was clipped by 5 bases and J by 6 bases, with 15 bases between them. Germline lookup yields CDR1 LNHNV and CDR2 YYDKDF (reference sequence). CDR3 region: CATSERPAGDTQYF. The CDR3, as DNA: TGTGCCACCAGCGAGCGCCCGGCGGGGGATACGCAGTATTTT.

This clone was observed a few times. The rearrangement joins TRBV28 to TRBJ2-1; D remains unclear. The CDR3 is 13 amino acids. The V end lost 7 bases, the J end lost 3 bases, and 10 bases lay between the germline ends. Per germline, CDR1 MDHEN and CDR2 SYDVKM. For the CDR3, the DNA is TGTGCCAGCACTGGGCACCACTACAATGAGCAGTTCTTC. Protein product: CASTGHHYNEQFF. Drawing the rest from reference TRBV28 and TRBJ2-1, the complete variable domain is DVKVTQSSRYLVKRTGEKVFLECVQDMDHENMFWYRQDPGLGLRLIYFSYDVKMKEKGDIPEGYSVSREKKERFSLILESASTNQTSMYLCASTGHHYNEQFFGPGTRLTVL.

This clone was picked up a small number of times. V usage is TRBV29-1 and J usage is TRBJ2-6; D tentatively fits TRBD1 or TRBD2 (5 bases each). V was pared by 5 bases and J by 2 bases, with 16 bases between. The germline V gene encodes CDR1 SQVTM and CDR2 ANQGSEA. CDR3 length: 16 residues. The CDR3 region has the DNA TGCAGCGTTTTTGCTCAGGGACCCCCTGGGGCCAACGTCCTGACTTTC. As protein: CSVFAQGPPGANVLTF.

This chain joins TRBV30 and TRBJ1-1; TRBD1 might be the D (6 bases). Germline V gives CDR1 GTSNPN, CDR2 SVGIG (reference sequence). The CDR3 covers 13 residues. V lost 4 bases and J 11 bases, leaving 20 bases between the germline ends. CDR3 sequence (DNA): TGTGCCTGGAATAGGGGGACCGCGAAAGGGGCTTTCTTT. Protein: CAWNRGTAKGAFF.

The chain recombines TRBV7-2 with TRBJ2-1; TRBD2 is a possible D gene (6 bases). The CDR3 has 15 residues. The germline V gene has CDR1 SGHTA and CDR2 FQGNSA. The V end was cut by 2 bases, the J end by 4 bases, with 12 bases between. This CDR3 is CASSLKAGPYNEQFF. The DNA for the CDR3 is TGTGCCAGCAGCTTAAAAGCGGGCCCTTACAATGAGCAGTTCTTC.

V gene TRBV2 combines with J gene TRBJ2-1, with 7 bases identical to TRBD2. This CDR3 is built from 15 residues. V was clipped by 4 bases and J by 5 bases; unmatched bases: 8. Looked up from germline, CDR1 is SNHLY and CDR2 is FYNNEI. The CDR3 sequence is CASSGGWAGDNEQFF. Written as DNA, the CDR3 is TGTGCCAGCAGTGGAGGATGGGCGGGAGACAATGAGCAGTTCTTC.

The genes are TRBV28 and TRBJ2-5; 8 positions agree with TRBD2. The length of the CDR3 is 16 residues. V was pared by 7 bases and J by 2 bases, with 12 bases of the junction left unmatched. Germline assignment: CDR1 MDHEN and CDR2 SYDVKM. CDR3 nucleotide sequence: TGTGCCAGCATTGGAGGAGCGGGAGCCCTACAAGAGACCCAGTACTTC. Translated, it gives CASIGGAGALQETQYF.

Comments on this clone: The sample carries other DNA sequences with the same CDR3. The V gene is TRBV29-1, the J gene TRBJ1-5, with 8 bases matching TRBD1. This CDR3 has 12 residues. V shed 7 bases, J shed 5 bases, and the junction held 4 bases outside the gene matches. Germline V gene sequence: CDR1 SQVTM, CDR2 ANQGSEA. This CDR3 is CSAGQGDQPQHF. CDR3 DNA sequence: TGCAGCGCCGGACAGGGTGATCAGCCCCAGCATTTT.

The chain recombines TRBV7-2 with TRBJ2-5; D is ambiguous. The CDR3 sequence is 12 residues long. Trimming took 5 bases from V and 1 from J, leaving 5 bases between them. From germline, CDR1 is SGHTA and CDR2 FQGNSA. The chain's CDR3 is CASSVVQETQYF. The CDR3, as DNA: TGTGCCAGCAGCGTCGTCCAAGAGACCCAGTACTTC. Full variable domain (remainder filled in from reference TRBV7-2 and TRBJ2-5): GAGVSQSPSNKVTEKGKDVELRCDPISGHTALYWYRQSLGQGLEFLIYFQGNSAPDKSGLPSDRFSAERTGGSVSTLTIQRTQQEDSAVYLCASSVVQETQYFGPGTRLLVL.

The chain combines TRBV10-3 with TRBJ2-1, with D unclear. Germline CDR1 is ENHRY and CDR2 is SYGVKD. CDR3 length equals 11 residues. Here the CDR3 DNA reads TGTACCTCGTCGGATTACGGTGAGCAGTTCTTC. Translating it yields CTSSDYGEQFF.

The V and J genes are TRBV15 and TRBJ2-7, with TRBD1 matching over 7 bases. The CDR3 extends over 12 amino acids. Trimming at V came to 0 bases and at J to 8 bases, leaving 1 base not matched to a gene. Germline values: CDR1 LNHNV, CDR2 YYDKDF (reference sequence). The CDR3 sequence is CATSRETGKQYF. The CDR3 nucleotides read TGTGCCACCAGCAGAGAGACAGGGAAGCAGTACTTC.

V and J are TRBV6-1 and TRBJ2-5; 9 bases align to TRBD1. Germline V gives CDR1 MNHNS, CDR2 SASEGT. V lost 4 bases, J lost 5 bases, and 11 bases stayed unmatched. The CDR3 runs to 16 residues. The CDR3 reads CASSAGGGQGQETQYF. In DNA form, the CDR3 reads TGTGCCAGCAGTGCCGGCGGGGGACAGGGTCAGGAGACCCAGTACTTC.

This chain connects TRBV9 to TRBJ2-7; 9 bases are shared with TRBD2. From germline, CDR1 is SGDLS and CDR2 YYNGEE. J lost 2 bases, V lost 4 bases, and 13 bases had no gene match. CDR3 length: 17 amino acids. The CDR3 DNA follows: TGTGCCAGCAGCCCGCAACGGACTAGCGCCCGCACCTACGAGCAGTACTTC. Amino acid sequence: CASSPQRTSARTYEQYF.

The chain uses TRBV5-8 and TRBJ1-2, with D possibly matching TRBD1 (5 bases). With 4 bases removed from V and 6 bases from J, the gap between germline ends came to 19 bases. The CDR3 sequence is 15 residues long. Germline CDR1 and CDR2: SGHTS and YDEGEE. The CDR3 reads CASSALGSSDNGYTF. The CDR3 DNA is TGTGCCAGCAGCGCGCTAGGTTCATCGGACAATGGCTACACCTTC.

J is TRBJ2-4 and V is TRBV30, with TRBD2 matching 10 bases. CDR3 length: 15 amino acids. Per the germline V gene, CDR1 is GTSNPN and CDR2 is SVGIG (reference sequence). The trim removed 3 bases at V and 0 bases at J, leaving 2 bases unmatched. In nucleotides, the CDR3 is TGTGCCTGGAGACTAGCGGGGAGAGCCAAAAACATTCAGTACTTC. The encoded protein is CAWRLAGRAKNIQYF.

As DNA, the CDR3 is TGTGCCAGCAGCCGCCCTGGGGACCCGGCGATAGATACGCAGTATTTT. Its translation is CASSRPGDPAIDTQYF. J is TRBJ2-3 and V is TRBV5-6; TRBD1 or TRBD2 may be the D gene (5 bases each). V was shortened by 4 bases and J by 5 bases, with 20 bases between the two germline ends. The CDR3 covers 16 residues. The germline CDR1 and CDR2 sequences are SGHDT and YYEEEE.

This sequence joins TRBV7-9 and TRBJ2-1, with 8 bases matching TRBD2. The CDR3 runs 15 residues. J gave up 6 bases and V 6 bases, and 10 bases lay outside the gene matches. Germline CDR1 SEHNR, CDR2 FQNEAQ (reference sequence). The CDR3 coding sequence is TGTGCCAGCAGTGTAGCGGGACCTCGGCTCAATGAGCAGTTCTTC. Residues: CASSVAGPRLNEQFF.

The chain has TRBV30 and TRBJ2-7, with TRBD1 matching over 7 bases. The CDR3 length is 15 residues. CDR1 and CDR2 from the germline V gene are GTSNPN and SVGIG (reference sequence). The V segment lost 0 bases and the J segment 2 bases; nucleotides outside the gene matches: 7. CDR3 nucleotides: TGTGCCTGGAGTGTTTGGGGACAGATACCCTACGAGCAGTACTTC. This translates into CAWSVWGQIPYEQYF.

This chain joins TRBV10-3 and TRBJ2-2; D is unclear. Germline-derived CDR1 and CDR2 are ENHRY and SYGVKD. The CDR3 consists of 14 residues. The V end was cut by 10 bases, the J end by 5 bases, with 17 bases between. CDR3 loop: CATQIGGSTGELFF. The CDR3 nucleotides read TGTGCCACCCAAATTGGTGGATCGACCGGGGAGCTGTTTTTT.

V usage is TRBV9 and J usage is TRBJ1-2; 8 bases agree with TRBD1. Losses at the gene ends were 4 bases for V and 4 bases for J; bases not matched to a gene: 6. The CDR3 extends over 14 amino acids. Germline loops: CDR1 SGDLS, CDR2 YYNGEE. The CDR3 nucleotides read TGTGCCAGCAGCCCTGGACAGGGAGTCTATGGCTACACCTTC. Its protein product is CASSPGQGVYGYTF.